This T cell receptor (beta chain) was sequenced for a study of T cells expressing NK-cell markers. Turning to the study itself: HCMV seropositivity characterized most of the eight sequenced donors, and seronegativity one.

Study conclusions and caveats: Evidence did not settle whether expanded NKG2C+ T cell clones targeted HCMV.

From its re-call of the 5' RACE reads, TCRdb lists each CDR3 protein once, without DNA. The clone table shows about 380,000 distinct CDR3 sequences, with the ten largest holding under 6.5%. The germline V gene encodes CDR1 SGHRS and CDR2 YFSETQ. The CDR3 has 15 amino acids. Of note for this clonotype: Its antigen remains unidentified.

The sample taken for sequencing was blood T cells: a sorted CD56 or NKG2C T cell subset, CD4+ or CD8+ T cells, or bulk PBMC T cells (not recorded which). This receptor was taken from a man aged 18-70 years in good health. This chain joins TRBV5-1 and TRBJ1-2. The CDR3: CASSFSTASNYGYTF.